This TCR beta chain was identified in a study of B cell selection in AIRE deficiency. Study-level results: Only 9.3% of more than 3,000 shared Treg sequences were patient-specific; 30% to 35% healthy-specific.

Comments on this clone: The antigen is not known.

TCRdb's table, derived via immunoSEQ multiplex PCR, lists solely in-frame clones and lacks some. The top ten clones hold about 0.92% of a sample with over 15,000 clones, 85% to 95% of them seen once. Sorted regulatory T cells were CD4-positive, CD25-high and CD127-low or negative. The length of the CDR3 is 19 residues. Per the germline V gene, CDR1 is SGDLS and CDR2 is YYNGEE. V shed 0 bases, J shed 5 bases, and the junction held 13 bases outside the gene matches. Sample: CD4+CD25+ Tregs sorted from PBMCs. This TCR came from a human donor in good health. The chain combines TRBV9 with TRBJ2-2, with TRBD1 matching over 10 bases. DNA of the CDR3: TGTGCCAGCAGCGTAGTTCAAGGGACAGGGGACTTGAGGACCGGGGAGCTGTTTTTT. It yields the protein CASSVVQGTGDLRTGELFF.